The 15 T cell receptor beta chains listed next were all sequenced from one sample in a study of blood T cell repertoires in COVID-19. Profiled with immunoSEQ multiplex PCR; TCRdb holds only in-frame clones, not every one. The data contain approximately 100,000 clones, just over 85% of them singletons. Sequencing used peripheral blood. The receptor source for this set is a human donor in a cohort sampled during active COVID-19.

The chain employs TRBV6-1 and TRBJ2-5; D is perhaps TRBD2 (6 bases). In germline, CDR1 is MNHNS, CDR2 SASEGT. V lost 3 bases to trimming and J lost 4 bases, with 15 bases between them. There are 15 residues in the CDR3. The CDR3 nucleotides read TGTGCCAGCAGTGATAGCGGTCCAAAGGGAGAGACCCAGTACTTC. This translates into CASSDSGPKGETQYF.

This sequence joins TRBV19 and TRBJ1-1; D not resolved. This CDR3 contains 13 residues. Trimming took 4 bases from V and 1 from J, leaving 7 bases between them. CDR1 and CDR2 (germline): LNHDA, SQIVND (reference sequence). DNA for the CDR3: TGTGCCAGTAGTAGCGTAACGAACACTGAAGCTTTCTTT. It is translated as CASSSVTNTEAFF. Full variable domain (missing parts from reference TRBV19 and TRBJ1-1): DGGITQSPKYLFRKEGQNVTLSCEQNLNHDAMYWYRQDPGQGLRLIYYSQIVNDFQKGDIAEGYSVSREKKESFPLTVTSAQKNPTAFYLCASSSVTNTEAFFGQGTRLTVV.

CDR3 in amino acids: CASSSSPGLLYNEQFF. CDR3 nucleotides: TGTGCCAGCAGCTCCAGTCCGGGACTACTGTACAATGAGCAGTTCTTC. This chain uses TRBV11-2 with TRBJ2-1; 7 bases line up with TRBD2. CDR1 SGHAT and CDR2 FQNNGV come from the germline V gene. The V segment lost 4 bases and the J segment 4 bases; nucleotides outside the gene matches: 10. The CDR3 contains 16 residues.

The V and J genes are TRBV27 and TRBJ2-7; 7 bases fit TRBD1. The germline gives CDR1 MNHEY, CDR2 SMNVEV (reference sequence). This CDR3 spans 15 amino acids. The V and J ends lost 6 bases and 5 bases, in that order; junction bases with no gene match: 13. The CDR3 loop reads CASRLVTGFPDEQYF. The CDR3, as DNA: TGTGCCAGCAGATTAGTGACAGGGTTCCCCGACGAGCAGTACTTC.

The chain links TRBV10-3 to TRBJ1-2, with TRBD1 matching 9 bases. The CDR3 length is 13 residues. CDR1 ENHRY and CDR2 SYGVKD come from the germline V gene. The V gene end was trimmed by 5 bases and the J gene end by 4 bases; junction bases not matched to a gene: 2. DNA for the CDR3: TGTGCCATCAGTTCGGGACAGGGCTATGGCTACACCTTC. It codes for CAISSGQGYGYTF.

This clone was detected once. V usage is TRBV5-1 and J usage is TRBJ1-6, with a weak D call TRBD1 (5 bases). V lost 4 bases and J 9 bases, leaving 14 bases between the germline ends. CDR1 and CDR2 (germline): SGHRS, YFSETQ. There are 14 residues in the CDR3. The CDR3 sequence is CASSIRDLVSPLHF. In nucleotides, the CDR3 is TGCGCCAGCAGCATAAGGGACTTGGTTTCACCCCTCCACTTT.

The V and J genes are TRBV23-1 and TRBJ2-5; possible D gene TRBD1, 8 bases. TRBV23-1 has ORF status, its function being uncertain. V was clipped by 10 bases and J by 4 bases, with 22 bases between them. The CDR3 spans 15 residues. In nucleotides, the CDR3 is TGCGCCAACAGGGGGAGGGATTCGGGAAGAGAGACCCAGTACTTC. Encoded protein: CANRGRDSGRETQYF.

The chain employs TRBV3-1 (or the pseudogene TRBV3-2) and TRBJ2-1; D call uncertain. The CDR3 covers 15 residues. The V end was cut by 2 bases, the J end by 2 bases, with 10 bases between. The germline gives CDR1 LGHDT, CDR2 YNNKEL (reference sequence). The CDR3 DNA reads as TGTGCCAGCAGCCAAAGCCTGGGCCCCTACAATGAGCAGTTCTTC. Translating it yields CASSQSLGPYNEQFF.

This chain connects TRBV5-5 to TRBJ1-5; no firm D call. The CDR3 loop spans 16 amino acids. Trimming removed 4 bases at V and 3 bases at J, with 17 bases between. The germline CDR1 and CDR2 sequences are SGHKS and YYEKEE (reference sequence). CDR3 region: CASSPLVGSDNQPQHF. The CDR3 DNA follows: TGTGCCAGCAGCCCTTTGGTGGGGAGTGACAATCAGCCCCAGCATTTT.

The chain links TRBV7-6 to TRBJ2-7, with a weak D call TRBD2 (5 bases). The CDR3 sequence is 17 residues long. V was clipped by 4 bases and J by 1 base, with 20 bases between them. Germline CDR1 is SGHVS and CDR2 is FNYEAQ. The CDR3 sequence is CASSSVPPGLLSYEQYF. The CDR3 nucleotides read TGTGCCAGCAGCTCCGTCCCCCCCGGACTTCTTTCCTACGAGCAGTACTTC.

The chain employs TRBV19 and TRBJ1-3; 10 bases map to TRBD1. V lost 5 bases, J lost 7 bases, and 11 bases stayed unmatched. The CDR3 extends over 16 amino acids. Germline V gene data show CDR1 as LNHDA and CDR2 as SQIVND (reference sequence). This CDR3 is CASSLPEGQGRNTIYF. The CDR3 coding sequence is TGTGCCAGTAGTTTACCGGAGGGACAGGGGAGGAACACCATATATTTT.

For the CDR3, the DNA is TGTGCCAGCAGCGTAGCTTTTGGGGGGGGCTACACCTTC. Translated: CASSVAFGGGYTF. The chain couples TRBV9 to TRBJ1-2, with D perhaps matching TRBD1 (5 bases). The CDR3 loop spans 13 amino acids. V was pared by 0 bases and J by 8 bases, with 11 bases between. The germline CDR1 and CDR2 sequences are SGDLS and YYNGEE.

The chain uses TRBV7-9 and TRBJ1-2, with 9 bases fitting TRBD1. Per germline, CDR1 SEHNR and CDR2 FQNEAQ (reference sequence). This CDR3 region has 13 residues. V was clipped by 5 bases and J by 5 bases; unmatched bases: 3. In DNA, the CDR3 is TGTGCCAGCAGCGTAGGGACAGGGTATGGCTACACCTTC. This sequence encodes CASSVGTGYGYTF.

This chain links TRBV7-9 with TRBJ2-3; weak D call: TRBD2 (6 bases). Germline V lookup: CDR1 SEHNR, CDR2 FQNEAQ (reference sequence). V was trimmed by 6 bases and J by 2 bases, leaving 12 bases between them. The CDR3 contains 14 residues. In nucleotides, the CDR3 is TGTGCCAGCAGATCGGGAGCCTACACAGATACGCAGTATTTT. Translated, it gives CASRSGAYTDTQYF.

This chain joins TRBV6-5 and TRBJ1-1; D gene uncertain. CDR1 MNHEY and CDR2 SVGAGI come from the germline V gene. Trimming took 8 bases from V and 0 from J, leaving 10 bases between them. The CDR3 extends over 13 amino acids. CDR3 residues: CASYRGLNTEAFF. The CDR3 nucleotides read TGTGCCAGCTACCGGGGTTTGAACACTGAAGCTTTCTTT.